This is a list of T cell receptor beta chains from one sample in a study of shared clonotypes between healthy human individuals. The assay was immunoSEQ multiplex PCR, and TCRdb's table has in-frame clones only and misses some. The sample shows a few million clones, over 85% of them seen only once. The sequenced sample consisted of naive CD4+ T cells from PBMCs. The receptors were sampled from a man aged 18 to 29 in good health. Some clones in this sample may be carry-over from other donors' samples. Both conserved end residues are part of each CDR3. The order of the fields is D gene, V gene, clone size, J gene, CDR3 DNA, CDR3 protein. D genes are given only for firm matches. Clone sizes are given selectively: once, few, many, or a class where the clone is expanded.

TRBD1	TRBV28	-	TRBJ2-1	TGTGCCAGCAGTTCACCACCCGGGACAGGGGAAGCCGGTGAGCAGTTCTTC	CASSSPPGTGEAGEQFF
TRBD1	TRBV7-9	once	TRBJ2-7	TGTGCCAGCAGCGTAGGACAGGGGGTCTCCTACGAGCAGTACTTC	CASSVGQGVSYEQYF
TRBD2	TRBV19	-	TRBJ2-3	TGTGCCAGTAAGCCTGGCGGGAGGATCACAGATACGCAGTATTTT	CASKPGGRITDTQYF
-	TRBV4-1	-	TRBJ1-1	TGCGCCAGCAGCCAAGCGCGTGGGGGAAGTGAAGCTTTCTTT	CASSQARGGSEAFF
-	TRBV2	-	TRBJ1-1	TGTGCCAGCAGGGCAGCCTTGAACACTGAAGCTTTCTTT	CASRAALNTEAFF
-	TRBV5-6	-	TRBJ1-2	TGTGCCAGCAGCTTGGGTCGCAGGAACTATGGCTACACCTTC	CASSLGRRNYGYTF
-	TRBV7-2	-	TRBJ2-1	TGTGCCAGCAGCCAAGGGACGTTACTCAATGAGCAGTTCTTC	CASSQGTLLNEQFF
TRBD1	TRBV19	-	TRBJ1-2	TGTGCCAGTAGTACCGCCGGGACAGGGTTTGGCTACACCTTC	CASSTAGTGFGYTF
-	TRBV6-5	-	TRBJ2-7	TGTGCCAGCAGTTACTCGCCAGGGTCCTACGAGCAGTACTTC	CASSYSPGSYEQYF
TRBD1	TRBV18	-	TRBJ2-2	TGTGCCAGCTCATCTGGACAGGGGCGCACCGGGGAGCTGTTTTTT	CASSSGQGRTGELFF
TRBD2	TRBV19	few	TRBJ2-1	TGTGCCAGTAGTATAAGACTAGCGGATGAGCAGTTCTTC	CASSIRLADEQFF
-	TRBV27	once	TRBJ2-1	TGTGCCAGCAGTTCCAAACCGGCCTACAATGAGCAGTTCTTC	CASSSKPAYNEQFF
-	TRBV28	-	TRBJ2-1	TGTGCCAGCAGCTCCCCGTCCCGCTGGGAGATAGGTAGTGAGCAGTTCTTC	CASSSPSRWEIGSEQFF
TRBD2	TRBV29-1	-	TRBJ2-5	TGCAGCGTCGAAGCCGGGACTAGCGGGAGGGGTTGTTACTTC	CSVEAGTSGRGCYF
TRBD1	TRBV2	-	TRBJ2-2	TGTGCCAGCGGGGGACAGGGAGGCGGGAACACCGGGGAGCTGTTTTTT	CASGGQGGGNTGELFF
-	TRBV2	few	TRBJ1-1	TGTGCCAGCAGTGAACGGGAGTACACTGAAGCTTTCTTT	CASSEREYTEAFF